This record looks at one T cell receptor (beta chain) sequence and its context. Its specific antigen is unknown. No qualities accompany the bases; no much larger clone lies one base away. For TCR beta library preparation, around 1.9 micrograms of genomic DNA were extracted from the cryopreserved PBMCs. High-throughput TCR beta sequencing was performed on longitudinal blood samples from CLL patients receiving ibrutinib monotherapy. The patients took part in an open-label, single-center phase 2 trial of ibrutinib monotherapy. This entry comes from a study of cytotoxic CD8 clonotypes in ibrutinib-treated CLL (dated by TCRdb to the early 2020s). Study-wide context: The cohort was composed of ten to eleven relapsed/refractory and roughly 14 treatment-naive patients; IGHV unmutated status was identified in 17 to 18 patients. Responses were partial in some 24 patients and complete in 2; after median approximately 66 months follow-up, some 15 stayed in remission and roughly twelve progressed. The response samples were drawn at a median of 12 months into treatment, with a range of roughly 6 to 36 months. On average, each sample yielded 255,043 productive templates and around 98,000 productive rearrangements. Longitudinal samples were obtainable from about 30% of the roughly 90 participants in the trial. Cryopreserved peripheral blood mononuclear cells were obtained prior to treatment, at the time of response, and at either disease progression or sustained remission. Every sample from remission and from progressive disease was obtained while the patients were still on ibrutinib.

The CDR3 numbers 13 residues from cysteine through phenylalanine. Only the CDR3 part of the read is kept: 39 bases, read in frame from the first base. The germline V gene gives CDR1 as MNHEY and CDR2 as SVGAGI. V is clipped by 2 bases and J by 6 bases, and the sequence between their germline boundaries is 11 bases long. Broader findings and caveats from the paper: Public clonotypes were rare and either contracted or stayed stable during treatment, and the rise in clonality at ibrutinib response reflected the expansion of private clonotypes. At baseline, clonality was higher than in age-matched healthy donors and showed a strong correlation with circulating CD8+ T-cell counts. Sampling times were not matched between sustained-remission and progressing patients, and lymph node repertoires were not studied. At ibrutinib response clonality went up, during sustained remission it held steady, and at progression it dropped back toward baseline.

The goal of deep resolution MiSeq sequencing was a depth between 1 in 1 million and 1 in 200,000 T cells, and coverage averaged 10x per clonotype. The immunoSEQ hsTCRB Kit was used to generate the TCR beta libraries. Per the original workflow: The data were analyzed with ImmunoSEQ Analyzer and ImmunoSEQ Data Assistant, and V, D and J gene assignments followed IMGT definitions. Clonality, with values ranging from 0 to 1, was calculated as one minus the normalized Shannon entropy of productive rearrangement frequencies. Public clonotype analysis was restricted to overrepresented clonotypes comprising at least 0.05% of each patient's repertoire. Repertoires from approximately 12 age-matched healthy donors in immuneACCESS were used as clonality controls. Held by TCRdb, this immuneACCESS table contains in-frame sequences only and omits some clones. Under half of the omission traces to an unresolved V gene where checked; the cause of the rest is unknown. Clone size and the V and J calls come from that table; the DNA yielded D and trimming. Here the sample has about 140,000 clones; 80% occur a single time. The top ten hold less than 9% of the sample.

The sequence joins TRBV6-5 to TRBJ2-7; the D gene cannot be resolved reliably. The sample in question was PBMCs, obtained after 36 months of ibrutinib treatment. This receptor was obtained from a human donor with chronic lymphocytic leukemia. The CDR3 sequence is CASSYHLSSEQYF. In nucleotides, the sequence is TGTGCCAGCAGTTACCACCTCTCTTCCGAGCAGTACTTC.